Listed below are T cell receptor beta chains from one sample, sequenced in a study of T cells in Graves' hyperthyroidism and ophthalmopathy. TCRdb reanalysed the multiplex PCR reads using MiXCR and keeps one entry per CDR3 protein. The sample records over 350,000 distinct CDR3 sequences, approximately 14% being singletons. The source material was blood. These receptors were collected from a young man with Graves' ophthalmopathy. Both conserved end residues are part of each CDR3. D genes are given only for firm matches. Expanded clones get a size class; other rows say once, few or many, or leave the size out.

d_gene,v_gene,j_gene,abundance,CDR3nt,CDR3aa
TRBD1,TRBV9,TRBJ2-6,many,TGTGCCAGCAGCGGAGACAGGGATCGCTCTGGGGCCAACGTCCTGACTTTC,CASSGDRDRSGANVLTF
-,TRBV6-9,TRBJ2-2,-,TGTGCCAGCGTAGGTCATCTTGGGAACACCGGGGAGCTGTTTTTT,CASVGHLGNTGELFF
TRBD2,TRBV20-1,TRBJ2-1,many,TGCAGTGAAAGTGGTAGCGGGAGAAATGAGCAGTTCTTC,CSESGSGRNEQFF
-,TRBV10-2,TRBJ1-1,-,TGCGCCAGCAGTGAGTCTACACCACTTGAAGCTTTCTTT,CASSESTPLEAFF
-,TRBV6-1,TRBJ1-1,many,TGTGCCAGCAGTTATAAGTTGGGGGCCACTGAAGCTTTCTTT,CASSYKLGATEAFF
-,TRBV24-1,TRBJ2-7,few,TGTGCCACCAGTGATTGGGTGAAGGGCTCCTACGAGCAGTACTTC,CATSDWVKGSYEQYF
-,TRBV7-2,TRBJ1-1,many,TGTGCCAGCAGCTTCGGAAATCCGAACACTGAAGCTTTCTTT,CASSFGNPNTEAFF
-,TRBV7-9,TRBJ1-1,-,TGTGCCAGCAACCAAGCGGGAAACACTGAAGCTTTCTTT,CASNQAGNTEAFF
-,TRBV5-4,TRBJ1-3,-,TGTGCCAGCAGCTTGGGTGGAAACACCATATATTTT,CASSLGGNTIYF
TRBD1,TRBV2,TRBJ1-5,many,TGTGCCAGCAGTGAGACAGGGCGCAATCAGCCCCAGCATTTT,CASSETGRNQPQHF
-,TRBV6-1,TRBJ2-1,many,TGTGCCAGCAGTGAAGACGGAGGGGGCTTGAATGAGCAGTTCTTC,CASSEDGGGLNEQFF
TRBD1,TRBV28,TRBJ2-5,many,TGTGCCAGCGGAACAGGGGGCCCCCAAGAGACCCAGTACTTC,CASGTGGPQETQYF
-,TRBV29-1,TRBJ2-1,-,TGCAGCGTTGACTGGATGGGAGAGCAGTTCTTC,CSVDWMGEQFF
-,TRBV20-1,TRBJ1-1,many,TGCAGTGCTCCCGGAAGCACTGAAGCTTTCTTT,CSAPGSTEAFF
-,TRBV7-6,TRBJ1-6,many,TGTGCCAGCAGCTTAGCGGGGGCGAATTCACCCCTCCACTTT,CASSLAGANSPLHF
-,TRBV18,TRBJ1-1,-,TGTGCCAGCTCCCCAGAGAGCGGGGGGCGAACTGAAGCTTTCTTT,CASSPESGGRTEAFF
-,TRBV7-9,TRBJ2-5,few,TGTGCCAGCAGCCCCTCTAGGTCCGGGTCCCCTAAAGAGACCCAGTACTTC,CASSPSRSGSPKETQYF
-,TRBV4-1,TRBJ2-7,few,TGCGCCAGCAGCCCTATTGGGCTCTCTCTCCTGAGGGAGCAGTACTTC,CASSPIGLSLLREQYF
TRBD1,TRBV7-6,TRBJ1-5,many,TGTGCCAGCAGCTTAGGGCCCAGGGGGGGCAATCAGCCCCAGCATTTT,CASSLGPRGGNQPQHF
TRBD1,TRBV9,TRBJ1-6,-,TGTGCCAGCAGCGTAGGGGGACAGGGGGTTGCACCCCTCCACTTT,CASSVGGQGVAPLHF
TRBD1,TRBV15,TRBJ2-7,many,TGTGCCACCAGCAGTGACAGGGGGCTATACGAGCAGTACTTC,CATSSDRGLYEQYF
TRBD2,TRBV20-1,TRBJ2-3,many,TGCAGTGCTTTGGGACTAGCGGGAGCTGATACGCAGTATTTT,CSALGLAGADTQYF
-,TRBV4-1,TRBJ1-1,-,TGCGCCAGCAGCCTGACTGGACACACTGAAGCTTTCTTT,CASSLTGHTEAFF
-,TRBV14,TRBJ2-2,few,TGTGCCAGCAGCCAACCGACACCACCCGGCACCGGGGAGCTGTTTTTT,CASSQPTPPGTGELFF
TRBD1,TRBV24-1,TRBJ1-5,many,TGTGCCACCAGTGATTCCGGACAGGGGGCCTATCAGCCCCAGCATTTT,CATSDSGQGAYQPQHF
TRBD2,TRBV6-1,TRBJ2-1,-,TGTGCCAGCAGTTTGGTGTGGAGCGGGGGGACCTACCTTGAGCAGTTCTTC,CASSLVWSGGTYLEQFF
TRBD1,TRBV27,TRBJ1-2,many,TGTGCCAGCAGTTTATCGCAAGGGGACAGGTCCTATGGCTACACCTTC,CASSLSQGDRSYGYTF
-,TRBV24-1,TRBJ2-2,many,TGTGCCACCAGCACCGGGACATACGGGGAGCTGTTTTTT,CATSTGTYGELFF